The 13 T cell receptor beta chains in this list originate from one sample, sequenced in a study of blood T cell repertoires in COVID-19. The method was immunoSEQ multiplex PCR; TCRdb's version includes in-frame clones alone and lacks a portion of them. The table has some 400,000 clones, approximately 87% seen once; the top ten hold about 10%. Sequenced input: peripheral blood. These receptors came from a young woman with COVID-19, enrolled during active disease.

The gene calls are TRBV9 and TRBJ2-3; 10 bases line up with TRBD1. V lost 4 bases and J lost 4; bases outside the gene matches: 6. The CDR3 spans 15 residues. Germline V gives CDR1 SGDLS, CDR2 YYNGEE. CDR3: CASSPGQGIPDTQYF. The CDR3 bases are TGTGCCAGCAGCCCGGGACAGGGGATACCAGATACGCAGTATTTT.

This chain links TRBV6-5 with TRBJ2-1, with 9 bases identical to TRBD2. V was pared by 5 bases and J by 8 bases, with 7 bases of the junction left unmatched. CDR1 is MNHEY, CDR2 SVGAGI, per germline. This CDR3 contains 14 residues. The CDR3 protein is CASSPGTSIDEQFF. CDR3 nucleotide sequence: TGTGCCAGCAGTCCCGGGACTAGCATCGATGAGCAGTTCTTC.

In DNA form, the CDR3 reads TGTGCCAGCAGGTCACCCAGCGAGGGGGACTATGGCTACACCTTC. This translates into CASRSPSEGDYGYTF. The chain employs TRBV28 and TRBJ1-2, with a weak D call TRBD1 (6 bases). The CDR3 extends over 15 amino acids. Germline CDR1 reads MDHEN; CDR2 reads SYDVKM. V lost 6 bases to trimming and J lost 3 bases, with 17 bases between them.

This chain joins TRBV9 and TRBJ1-2, with 7 bases identical to TRBD1. Germline CDR1 SGDLS, CDR2 YYNGEE. The CDR3 spans 16 residues. V was pared by 4 bases and J by 1 base, with 10 bases of the junction left unmatched. This CDR3 reads CASSPEGQPINYGYTF. The CDR3 region has the DNA TGTGCCAGCAGCCCTGAGGGACAGCCGATTAACTATGGCTACACCTTC.

The chain couples TRBV18 to TRBJ2-7; a possible D gene is TRBD2 (5 bases). Looked up from germline, CDR1 is KGHSH and CDR2 is LQKENI. CDR3 length: 13 residues. The V gene lost 6 bases and the J gene lost 4 bases, with 13 bases spanning the gap. CDR3 nucleotide sequence: TGTGCCAGCTCCCTCGGGAATTATTACGAGCAGTACTTC. It encodes CASSLGNYYEQYF.

This chain connects TRBV10-1 to TRBJ2-1; TRBD1 is a possible D gene (6 bases). Trimming removed 5 bases from V and 5 bases from J, with 13 bases in between. The CDR3 sequence is 14 residues long. Germline V gene sequence: CDR1 WNHNN, CDR2 SYGVQD (reference sequence). CDR3 sequence (DNA): TGCGCCAGCAGTCTAGGGGACAATAACAATGAGCAGTTCTTC. Translation: CASSLGDNNNEQFF.

This clone appeared a few times. The V gene is TRBV29-1, the J gene TRBJ2-5; 7 bases match TRBD2. The junction had 8 bases not matched to a gene; V was cut back by 6 bases and J by 1 base. The CDR3 extends over 14 amino acids. Per the germline V gene, CDR1 is SQVTM and CDR2 is ANQGSEA. The CDR3 here is CSVKSSGAQETQYF. The DNA for the CDR3 is TGCAGCGTCAAATCTAGCGGAGCCCAAGAGACCCAGTACTTC.

The V call is TRBV5-1, the J call TRBJ1-2; 7 bases align to TRBD1. The CDR3 has 15 amino acids. Germline CDR1 reads SGHRS; CDR2 reads YFSETQ. Germline trimming cut 0 bases from V and 4 bases from J; bases unmatched to any gene: 6. In nucleotides, the CDR3 is TGCGCCAGCAGCTTGGGGCAGGGGGTCTCCTATGGCTACACCTTC. It codes for CASSLGQGVSYGYTF.

This chain joins TRBV19 and TRBJ2-1, with D possibly TRBD2 on 5 matching bases. CDR1 is LNHDA, CDR2 SQIVND, per germline (reference sequence). This CDR3 has 15 amino acids. V gave up 6 bases and J gave up 0 bases, with 12 bases separating them. The CDR3 DNA reads as TGTGCCAGTAGCTACAGTGGGAGCTCCTACAATGAGCAGTTCTTC. It is translated as CASSYSGSSYNEQFF.

V gene TRBV28 combines with J gene TRBJ2-7; 9 bases align to TRBD1. Germline V CDR1 and CDR2: MDHEN, SYDVKM. CDR3 length: 16 amino acids. The J segment lost 5 bases and the V segment lost 5 bases, leaving 13 bases of the junction unmatched. The CDR3 coding sequence is TGTGCCAGCAGTCTTTCCCCGGGACAGGGAATCCACGAGCAGTACTTC. It specifies CASSLSPGQGIHEQYF.

The chain combines TRBV4-1 with TRBJ2-7; D not certain. V was trimmed by 0 bases and J by 2 bases, leaving 8 bases between them. CDR1 is MGHRA, CDR2 YSYEKL, per germline. This CDR3 spans 14 amino acids. CDR3 DNA sequence: TGCGCCAGCAGCCAAGATATGACAACCTACGAGCAGTACTTC. This codes for CASSQDMTTYEQYF.

The chain links TRBV14 to TRBJ2-3; possibly TRBD2 for D (5 bases). The CDR3 is 11 amino acids. V lost 4 bases and J lost 6, with 5 bases in between. CDR1 and CDR2 (germline): SGHDN, FVKESK. CDR3 in DNA: TGTGCCAGCAGCCCGGGGGATACGCAGTATTTT. This codes for CASSPGDTQYF.

The J gene is TRBJ1-5, the V gene TRBV28, with a weak D call TRBD1 (6 bases). Germline V gives CDR1 MDHEN, CDR2 SYDVKM. The CDR3 has 15 amino acids. Between the trimmed V and J ends, which lost 6 bases and 0 bases, there was a span of 12 bases. The CDR3 DNA reads as TGTGCCAGCAGATGGACAGTCTTTAGCAATCAGCCCCAGCATTTT. Encoded protein: CASRWTVFSNQPQHF.